This is a list of T cell receptor beta chains from one sample in a study of shared T cell receptors in the human thymus. Assay used: immunoSEQ multiplex PCR; TCRdb lists only in-frame clones, some missing. The table lists hundreds of thousands of clones, roughly 90% of them singletons, with around 0.0099% in the top ten. The same specimen was also included in a second study, on human thymus T cells.

The source material was thymocytes. These receptors all stem from a boy younger than two with a congenital heart defect. Both conserved end residues are trimmed from each CDR3.

TRBJ2-7,TRBV21-1,ASSKALGHSYEQY
TRBJ2-1,TRBV20-1,SALREGEQF
TRBJ2-7,TRBV7-9,ASSLALAGSYEQY
TRBJ1-1,TRBV30,ATTPPAGAF
TRBJ2-3,TRBV5-8,ASSLASGISTDTQY
TRBJ2-2,TRBV2,ASSETGAGELF
TRBJ1-5,TRBV2,ASSGGAGGGQPQH
TRBJ2-7,TRBV29-1,SAMTSGSYEQY
TRBJ2-7,TRBV27,ASSPLAGKPYEQY
TRBJ2-3,TRBV7-2,ASSSGTGGEATDTQY
TRBJ2-2,TRBV27,ASSLSILPGGTGELF
TRBJ1-3,TRBV11-2,ASSLMGQGPGNTIY
TRBJ2-3,TRBV5-5,ASSPEASGGTDTQY
TRBJ2-4,TRBV10-1,ASSGENIQY
TRBJ2-1,TRBV19,ASTPAGAGDNEQF
TRBJ1-2,TRBV27,ASRVGDRGRTGYGYT
TRBJ2-2,TRBV7-2,ASSLEVAGEIGELF
TRBJ2-3,TRBV7-3,ASSSLGANTDTQY
TRBJ2-1,TRBV9,ASSGSGFSYNEQF
TRBJ2-1,TRBV7-7,ASSLQAVSYNEQF
TRBJ2-7,TRBV5-1,ASSFSGSFYEQY
TRBJ1-4,TRBV25-1,ASSEEDRGETNEKLF
TRBJ1-2,TRBV10-3,AISEYGRRNYGYT
TRBJ2-2,TRBV29-1,SVAGTGRTGELF
TRBJ1-2,TRBV7-9,ASSSRWAYT
TRBJ1-2,TRBV5-1,ASSRTEGQGKAYGYT
TRBJ1-4,TRBV30,AWSVPGGTNEKLF
TRBJ2-3,TRBV6-6,ASSKPGLAATDTQY
TRBJ2-7,TRBV5-1,ASSLWTGGGEQY
TRBJ2-1,TRBV10-2,ASSESTSGANSEQF
TRBJ2-7,TRBV13,ASSWPGLRAEQY
TRBJ1-1,TRBV5-1,ASSLWTGGTADTEAF
TRBJ2-5,TRBV5-6,ASSQPRLLPIPKETQY
TRBJ1-1,TRBV30,AWSSTGPPGWNTEAF
TRBJ2-3,TRBV27,ASSLSSGRTDTQY
TRBJ2-1,TRBV5-4,ASSLAEVNEQF
TRBJ1-1,TRBV6-4,AIHRAEAF
TRBJ2-3,TRBV15,ATSRVWTSSDTQY
TRBJ2-3,TRBV28,ASSLGPIAATSTDTQY
TRBJ2-7,TRBV4-1,ASSPPGTGADEQY
TRBJ2-7,TRBV7-9,ASTTSGRWHEQY
TRBJ1-4,TRBV5-1,ASSLEGVGEKLF
TRBJ2-6,TRBV2,ASSEGQGSGANVLT
TRBJ2-5,TRBV5-1,ASMGIAGGRQETQY
TRBJ1-5,TRBV30,AWSFGPPPNQPQH
.,TRBV11-3,ASSLAPAYEQY
TRBJ2-7,TRBV10-3,AISADTHEQY
TRBJ2-2,TRBV28,ASRSLNRTGELF
TRBJ1-5,TRBV6-5,ASSTLDREPQH
TRBJ2-1,TRBV5-1,ASSLEGLAGGVGEQF
TRBJ1-1,TRBV7-9,ASSSRNTEAF
TRBJ2-7,TRBV19,ASRGSCGSPTQSYEQY
TRBJ2-7,TRBV28,ASSLGAGDEQY
TRBJ2-3,TRBV27,ASSPRVGRDTQY
TRBJ2-7,TRBV18,ASSGQHYEQY
TRBJ2-1,TRBV7-8,ASSLGGVRSSSYNEQF
TRBJ2-7,TRBV25-1,ASSAVTGVGYEQY